The clone carrying this TCR beta chain was seen at least ten times. Its specificity is not known. The sample comes from a study of spatial heterogeneity in lung cancer. Study-wide results and limits: Resection saw ubiquitous expanded tumor TCRs appear in blood more than follow-up did.

Described time point: sample taken at primary tumor resection. The donors were approximately 65 patients with non-small cell lung cancer that was early-stage and untreated. Tumor, nontumor lung or frozen PBMC supplied whole RNA, sequenced without sorting. Unique molecular identifiers, one per molecule, were present on every TCR cDNA molecule. TCRdb re-called the 5' RACE reads with MiXCR, one entry per CDR3 protein. The data hold around 63,000 distinct CDR3 sequences, with about 5.9% observed a single time. The V segment lost 3 bases and the J segment 9 bases; nucleotides outside the gene matches: 12. This CDR3 region has 15 residues. Germline V CDR1 and CDR2: SGHRS, YFSETQ.

The TCR was taken from a female donor with early-stage non-small cell lung cancer. The sample consisted of PBMCs, taken at surgery. This sequence joins TRBV5-1 and TRBJ2-4; TRBD1 aligns across 7 bases. In DNA form, the CDR3 reads TGCGCCAGCAGCTCCGCAGGGGGAGATGATAGCATTCAGTACTTC. The encoded protein is CASSSAGGDDSIQYF.